This TCR beta chain is drawn from a study of T-cell memory formation after mild COVID-19. As to this clonotype: The antigen is unknown.

The germline gives CDR1 SGHDT, CDR2 YYEEEE. The V segment lost 4 bases and the J segment 5 bases; nucleotides outside the gene matches: 15. The CDR3 length is 18 residues. After 5'RACE with constant-segment primers, TCR alpha and TCR beta cDNA libraries carrying sample barcodes and UMIs were obtained. TCRdb reanalysed the 5' RACE reads using MiXCR and keeps one entry per CDR3 protein. The sample lists a few hundred thousand distinct CDR3 sequences; 20% to 25% were seen once. The study's findings and limits: Clones that shrank (day 15 to 85) were balanced CD4/CD8, whereas later expanders leaned CD4+. The authors left the SARS-CoV-2 specificity of second-wave clones peaking on day 37 unconfirmed.

This clonotype was obtained from an adult woman who had mild COVID-19 (a few samples of this study predate the infection). Cell type and time point are not known. J is TRBJ2-2 and V is TRBV5-6; 9 bases match TRBD1. The sample taken for sequencing was PBMCs or a T cell subset sorted from them (not recorded which). CDR3 sequence reads: CASSTRTRDRETTGELFF. DNA for the CDR3: TGTGCCAGCAGCACTCGCACCCGGGACAGGGAGACGACCGGGGAGCTGTTTTTT.